The TCR beta chain described here comes from a study of T-cell reconstitution after alpha-beta-depleted transplantation in children. Study results and caveats: Surviving recipient cells, namely T cells and thymic progenitors, were the source of high day-60 TCRbeta diversity in some patients. Two months or so post-transplant, alpha-beta T cells reportedly derived from several hundred expanded graft clones. When one year had passed after transplant, most T-cell counts and diversity came from newly produced T cells.

This sample's TCRbeta library carried unique molecular identifier barcodes. TCRdb redid the calling of the PCR reads with MiXCR, one entry per CDR3 protein. The repertoire consists of 500,000 to 650,000 distinct CDR3 sequences, with under 15% occurring once and the leading ten covering about 2.2%. This clonotype showed up just a few times. The antigen remains undetermined. Germline loops: CDR1 DFQATT, CDR2 SNEGSKA (reference sequence). V was clipped by 5 bases and J by 3 bases; unmatched bases: 3. The CDR3 totals 13 residues. The chain recombines TRBV20-1 with TRBJ2-3; 9 bases are a match to TRBD1. The source is a male patient younger than 18 who had a stem cell transplant for acute myeloid leukemia, so the T cells may come from the graft donor. The source was PBMCs, mostly from graft donor cells, collected 360 days after TCRalphabeta/CD19-depleted stem cell transplant. CDR3 amino acids: CSAYGQGTDTQYF. The CDR3 nucleotides are TGCAGTGCTTATGGACAGGGGACAGATACGCAGTATTTT.